This T cell receptor beta chain was sequenced in a study of cytomegalovirus exposure and HLA in healthy donors. Findings and caveats of the study: The records held CMV serostatus as the only immune exposure information. The study recorded 150 to 200 TCR beta chains that were cytomegalovirus-associated. Judged likely to be a sequencing artifact was a cluster of highly shared sequence variants. Later analysis suggested most CMV-associated TCR beta chains were HLA-restricted.

The V and J ends lost 5 bases and 3 bases, in that order; junction bases with no gene match: 3. CDR1 is KGHSH, CDR2 LQKENI, per germline. There are 13 residues in the CDR3. This clone has a handful of counts. The antigen remains undetermined. Primers: 60 Vbeta forward and 13 Jbeta reverse. Sequencing used immunoSEQ multiplex PCR; TCRdb keeps in-frame clones, though not all of them. The repertoire has about 190,000 clones, roughly 73% of them found once; the top ten carry around 1.9%. The chain joins TRBV18 to TRBJ1-2; 7 nucleotides match TRBD1. The sequence derives from a woman in her 30s in good health and CMV-seronegative. Specimen: PBMCs. CDR3 nucleotide sequence: TGTGCCAGCTCAACAACAGGGGACTATGGCTACACCTTC. It specifies CASSTTGDYGYTF.